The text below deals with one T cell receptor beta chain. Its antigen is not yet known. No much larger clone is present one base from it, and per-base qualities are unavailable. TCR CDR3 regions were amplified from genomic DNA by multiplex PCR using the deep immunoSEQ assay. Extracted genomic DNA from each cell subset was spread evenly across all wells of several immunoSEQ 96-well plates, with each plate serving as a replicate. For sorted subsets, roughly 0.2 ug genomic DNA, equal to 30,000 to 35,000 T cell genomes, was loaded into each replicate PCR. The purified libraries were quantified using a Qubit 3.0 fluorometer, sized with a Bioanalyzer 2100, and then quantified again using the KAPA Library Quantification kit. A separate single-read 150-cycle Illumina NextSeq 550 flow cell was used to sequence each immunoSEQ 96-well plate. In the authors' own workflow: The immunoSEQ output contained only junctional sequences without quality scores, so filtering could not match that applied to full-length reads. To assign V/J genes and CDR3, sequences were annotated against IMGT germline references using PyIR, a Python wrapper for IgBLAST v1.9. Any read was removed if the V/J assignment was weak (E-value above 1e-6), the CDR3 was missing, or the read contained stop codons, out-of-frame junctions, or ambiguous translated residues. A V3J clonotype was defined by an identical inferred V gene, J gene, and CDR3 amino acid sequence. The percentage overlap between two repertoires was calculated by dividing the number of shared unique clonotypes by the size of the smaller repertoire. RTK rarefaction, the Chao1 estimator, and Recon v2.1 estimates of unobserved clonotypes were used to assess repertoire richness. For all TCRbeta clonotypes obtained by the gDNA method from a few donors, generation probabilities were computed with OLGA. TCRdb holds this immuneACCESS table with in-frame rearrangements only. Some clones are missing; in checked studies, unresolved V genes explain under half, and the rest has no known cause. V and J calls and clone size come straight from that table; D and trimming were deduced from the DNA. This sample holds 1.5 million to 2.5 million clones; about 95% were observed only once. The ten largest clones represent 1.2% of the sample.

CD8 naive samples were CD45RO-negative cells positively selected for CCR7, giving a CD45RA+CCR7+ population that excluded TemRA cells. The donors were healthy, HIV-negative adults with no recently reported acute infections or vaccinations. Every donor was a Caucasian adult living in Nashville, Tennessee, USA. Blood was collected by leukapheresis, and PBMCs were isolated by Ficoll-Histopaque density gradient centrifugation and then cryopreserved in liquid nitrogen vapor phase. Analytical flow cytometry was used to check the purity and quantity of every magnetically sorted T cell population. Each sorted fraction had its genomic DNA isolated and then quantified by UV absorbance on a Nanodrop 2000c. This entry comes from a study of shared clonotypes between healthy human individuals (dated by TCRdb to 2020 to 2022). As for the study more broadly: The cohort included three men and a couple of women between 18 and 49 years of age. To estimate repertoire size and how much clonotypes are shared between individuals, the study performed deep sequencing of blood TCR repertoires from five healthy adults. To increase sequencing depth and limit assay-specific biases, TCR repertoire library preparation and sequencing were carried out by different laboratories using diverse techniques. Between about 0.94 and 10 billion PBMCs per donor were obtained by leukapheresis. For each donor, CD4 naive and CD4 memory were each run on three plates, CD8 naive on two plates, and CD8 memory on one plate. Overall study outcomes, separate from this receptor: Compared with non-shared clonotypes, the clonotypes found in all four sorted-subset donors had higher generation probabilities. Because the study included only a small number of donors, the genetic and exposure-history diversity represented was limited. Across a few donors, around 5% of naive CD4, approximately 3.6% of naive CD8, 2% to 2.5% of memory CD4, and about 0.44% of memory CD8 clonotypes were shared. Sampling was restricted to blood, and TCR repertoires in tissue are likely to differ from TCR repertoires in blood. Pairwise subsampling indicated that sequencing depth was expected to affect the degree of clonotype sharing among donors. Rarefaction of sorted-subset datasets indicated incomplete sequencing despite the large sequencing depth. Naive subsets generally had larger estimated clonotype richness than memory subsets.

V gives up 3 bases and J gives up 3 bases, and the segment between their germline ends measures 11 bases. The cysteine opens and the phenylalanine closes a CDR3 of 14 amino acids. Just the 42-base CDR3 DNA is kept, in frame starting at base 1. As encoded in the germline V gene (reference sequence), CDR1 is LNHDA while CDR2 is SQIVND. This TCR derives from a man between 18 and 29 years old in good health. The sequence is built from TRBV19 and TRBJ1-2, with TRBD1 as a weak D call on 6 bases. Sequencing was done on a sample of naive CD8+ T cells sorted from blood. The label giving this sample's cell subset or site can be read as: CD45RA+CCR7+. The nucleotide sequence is TGTGCCAGTAGTATCTTGGGGGCCGACTATGGCTACACCTTC. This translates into CASSILGADYGYTF.